The present TCR beta chain was sequenced within a study of cytotoxic CD8 clonotypes in ibrutinib-treated CLL. Clones were read by immunoSEQ multiplex PCR, and TCRdb kept only the in-frame ones, dropping some. The sample carries fewer than 400,000 clones, roughly two thirds recorded once. The source was PBMCs, collected after 36 months of ibrutinib treatment. The TCR comes from a human donor with chronic lymphocytic leukemia.

Here the CDR3 DNA reads TGTGCCAGCAGCTTGTGGGACAGGAGTGGAGAGACCCAGTACTTC. Amino acids: CASSLWDRSGETQYF. V is TRBV11-1 and J is TRBJ2-5; 8 positions agree with TRBD1. Germline V gene sequence: CDR1 SGHAT, CDR2 FQDESV (reference sequence). V lost 3 bases, J lost 4 bases, and 7 bases stayed unmatched. This CDR3 is built from 15 residues.